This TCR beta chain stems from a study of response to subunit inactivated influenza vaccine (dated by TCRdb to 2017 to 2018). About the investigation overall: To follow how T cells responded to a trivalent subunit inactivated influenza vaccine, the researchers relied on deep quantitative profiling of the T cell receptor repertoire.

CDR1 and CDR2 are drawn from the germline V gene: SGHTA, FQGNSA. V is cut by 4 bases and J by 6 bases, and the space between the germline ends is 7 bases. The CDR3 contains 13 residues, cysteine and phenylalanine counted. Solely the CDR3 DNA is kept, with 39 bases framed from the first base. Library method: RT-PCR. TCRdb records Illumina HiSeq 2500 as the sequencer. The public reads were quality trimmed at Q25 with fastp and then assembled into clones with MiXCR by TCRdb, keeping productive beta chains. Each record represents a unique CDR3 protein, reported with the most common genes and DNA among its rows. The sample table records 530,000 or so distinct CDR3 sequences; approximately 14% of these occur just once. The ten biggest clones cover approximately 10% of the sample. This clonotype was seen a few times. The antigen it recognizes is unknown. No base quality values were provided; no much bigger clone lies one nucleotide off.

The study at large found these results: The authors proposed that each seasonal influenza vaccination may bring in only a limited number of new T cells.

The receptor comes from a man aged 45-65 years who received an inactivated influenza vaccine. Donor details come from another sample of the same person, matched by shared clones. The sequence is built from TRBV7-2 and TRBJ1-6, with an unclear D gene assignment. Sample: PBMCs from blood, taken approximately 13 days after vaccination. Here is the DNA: TGTGCCAGCAGCTCAGGTCGTAATTCACCCCTCCACTTT. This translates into CASSSGRNSPLHF.